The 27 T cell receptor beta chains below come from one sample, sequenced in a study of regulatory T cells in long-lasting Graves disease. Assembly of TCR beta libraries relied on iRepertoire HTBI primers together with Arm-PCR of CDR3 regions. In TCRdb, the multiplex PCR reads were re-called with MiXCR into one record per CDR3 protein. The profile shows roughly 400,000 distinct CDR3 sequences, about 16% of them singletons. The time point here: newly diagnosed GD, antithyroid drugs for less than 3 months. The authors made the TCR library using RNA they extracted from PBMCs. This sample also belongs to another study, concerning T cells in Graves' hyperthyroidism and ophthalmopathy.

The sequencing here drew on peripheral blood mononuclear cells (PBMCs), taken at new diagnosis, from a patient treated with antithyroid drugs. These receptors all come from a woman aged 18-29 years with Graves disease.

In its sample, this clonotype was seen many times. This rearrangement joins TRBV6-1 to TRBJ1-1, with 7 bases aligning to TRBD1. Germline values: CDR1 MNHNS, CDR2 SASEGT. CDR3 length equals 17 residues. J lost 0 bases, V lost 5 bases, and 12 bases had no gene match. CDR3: CASSTRLGQEVNTEAFF. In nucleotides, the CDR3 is TGTGCCAGCAGTACAAGACTCGGACAGGAAGTGAACACTGAAGCTTTCTTT.

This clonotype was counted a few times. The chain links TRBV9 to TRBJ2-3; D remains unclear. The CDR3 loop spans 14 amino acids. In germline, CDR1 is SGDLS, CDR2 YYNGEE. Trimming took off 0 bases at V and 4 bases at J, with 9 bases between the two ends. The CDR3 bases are TGTGCCAGCAGCGTAGGGCAGGAGCCAGATACGCAGTATTTT. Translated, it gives CASSVGQEPDTQYF.

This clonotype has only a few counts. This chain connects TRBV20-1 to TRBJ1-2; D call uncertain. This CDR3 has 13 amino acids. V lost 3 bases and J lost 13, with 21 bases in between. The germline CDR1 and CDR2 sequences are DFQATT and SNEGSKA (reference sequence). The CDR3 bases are TGCAGTGCTAGCTATACGCCCAGGCCCGTCCCCACCTTC. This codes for CSASYTPRPVPTF.

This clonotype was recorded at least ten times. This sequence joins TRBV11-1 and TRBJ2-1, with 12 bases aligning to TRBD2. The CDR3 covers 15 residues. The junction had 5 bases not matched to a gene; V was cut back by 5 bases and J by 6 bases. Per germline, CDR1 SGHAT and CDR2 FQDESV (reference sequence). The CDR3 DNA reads TGTGCCAGCAGCCTCCTAGCGGGAGGGATCAATGAGCAGTTCTTC. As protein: CASSLLAGGINEQFF.

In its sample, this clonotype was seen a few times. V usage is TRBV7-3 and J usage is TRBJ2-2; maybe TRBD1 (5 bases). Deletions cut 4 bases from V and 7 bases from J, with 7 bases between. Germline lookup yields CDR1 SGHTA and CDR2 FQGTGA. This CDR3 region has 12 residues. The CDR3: CASSSQGGELFF. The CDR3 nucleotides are TGTGCCAGCAGCTCCCAGGGCGGGGAGCTGTTTTTT.

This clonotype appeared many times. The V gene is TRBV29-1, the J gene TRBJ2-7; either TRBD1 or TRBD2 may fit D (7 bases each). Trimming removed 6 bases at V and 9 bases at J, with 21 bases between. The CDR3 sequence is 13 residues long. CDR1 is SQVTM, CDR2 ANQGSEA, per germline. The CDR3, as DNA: TGCAGCGTCGGGGGGACAGCAAGGCGAGGGCAGTACTTC. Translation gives CSVGGTARRGQYF.

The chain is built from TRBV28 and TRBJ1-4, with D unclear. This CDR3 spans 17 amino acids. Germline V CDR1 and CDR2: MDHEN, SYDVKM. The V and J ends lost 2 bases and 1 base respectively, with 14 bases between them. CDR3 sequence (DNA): TGTGCCAGCAGTTTACAGTTAGGAGTAGGAACTAATGAAAAACTGTTTTTT. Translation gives CASSLQLGVGTNEKLFF.

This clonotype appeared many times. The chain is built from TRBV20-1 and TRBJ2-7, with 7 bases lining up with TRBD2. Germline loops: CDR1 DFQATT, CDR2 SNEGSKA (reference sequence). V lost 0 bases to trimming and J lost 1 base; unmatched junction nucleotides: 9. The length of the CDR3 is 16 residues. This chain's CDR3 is CSAREVMREISYEQYF. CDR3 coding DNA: TGCAGTGCTAGAGAAGTGATGCGGGAGATATCCTACGAGCAGTACTTC.

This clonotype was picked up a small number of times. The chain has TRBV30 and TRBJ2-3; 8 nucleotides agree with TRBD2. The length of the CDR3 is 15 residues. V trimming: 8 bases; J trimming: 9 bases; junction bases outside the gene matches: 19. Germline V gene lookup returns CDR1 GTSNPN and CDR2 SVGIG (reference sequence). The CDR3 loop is CARNELAGRFGTQYF. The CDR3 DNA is TGTGCCCGGAATGAATTAGCGGGAAGGTTCGGAACGCAGTATTTT.

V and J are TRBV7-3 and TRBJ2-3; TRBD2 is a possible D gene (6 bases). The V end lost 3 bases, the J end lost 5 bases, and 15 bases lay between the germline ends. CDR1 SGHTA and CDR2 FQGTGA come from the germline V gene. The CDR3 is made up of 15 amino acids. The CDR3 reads CASSLGGPPQDTQYF. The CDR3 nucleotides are TGTGCCAGCAGCTTGGGAGGACCCCCTCAAGATACGCAGTATTTT. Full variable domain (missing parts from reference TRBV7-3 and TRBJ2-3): GAGVSQTPSNKVTEKGKYVELRCDPISGHTALYWYRQSLGQGPEFLIYFQGTGAADDSGLPNDRFFAVRPEGSVSTLKIQRTERGDSAVYLCASSLGGPPQDTQYFGPGTRLTVL.

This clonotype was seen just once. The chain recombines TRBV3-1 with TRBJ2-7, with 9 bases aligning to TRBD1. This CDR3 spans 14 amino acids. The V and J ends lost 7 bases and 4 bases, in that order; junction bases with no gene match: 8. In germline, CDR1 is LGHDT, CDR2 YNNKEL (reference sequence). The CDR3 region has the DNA TGTGCCAGCAAGACCGGGACAGGGTCATACGAGCAGTACTTC. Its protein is CASKTGTGSYEQYF.

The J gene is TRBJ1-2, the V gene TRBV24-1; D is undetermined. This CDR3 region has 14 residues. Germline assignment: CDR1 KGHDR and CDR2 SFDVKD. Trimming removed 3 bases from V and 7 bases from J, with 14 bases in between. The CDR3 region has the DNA TGTGCCACCAGTGATAAGGTAGCACCGTTTGGCTACACCTTC. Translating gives CATSDKVAPFGYTF.

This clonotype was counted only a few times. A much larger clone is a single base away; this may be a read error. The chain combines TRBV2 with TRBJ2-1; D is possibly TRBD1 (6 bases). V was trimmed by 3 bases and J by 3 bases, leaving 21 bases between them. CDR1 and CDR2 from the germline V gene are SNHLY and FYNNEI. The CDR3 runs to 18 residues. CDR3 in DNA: TGTGCCAGCAGTGACTGGGGGCTAGCCGGACGGCTCTACAATGAGCAGTTCTTC. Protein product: CASSDWGLAGRLYNEQFF.

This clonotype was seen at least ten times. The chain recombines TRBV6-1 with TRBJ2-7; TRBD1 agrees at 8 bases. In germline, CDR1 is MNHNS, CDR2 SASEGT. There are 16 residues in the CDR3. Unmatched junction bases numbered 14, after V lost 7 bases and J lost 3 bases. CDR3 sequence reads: CASMLQPGQVIYEQYF. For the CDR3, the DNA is TGTGCCAGCATGTTACAACCGGGACAGGTAATCTACGAGCAGTACTTC.

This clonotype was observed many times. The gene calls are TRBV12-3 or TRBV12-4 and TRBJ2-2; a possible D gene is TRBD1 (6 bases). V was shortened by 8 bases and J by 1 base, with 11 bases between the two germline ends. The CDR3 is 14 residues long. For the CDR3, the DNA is TGTGCCAGCCTTGCGGACAGGAACACCGGGGAGCTGTTTTTT. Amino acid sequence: CASLADRNTGELFF.

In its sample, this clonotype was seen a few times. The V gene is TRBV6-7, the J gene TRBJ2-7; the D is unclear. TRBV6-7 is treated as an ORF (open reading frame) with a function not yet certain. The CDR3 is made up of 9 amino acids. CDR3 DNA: TGTGCTAACAACTACGAGCAGTACTTC. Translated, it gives CANNYEQYF.

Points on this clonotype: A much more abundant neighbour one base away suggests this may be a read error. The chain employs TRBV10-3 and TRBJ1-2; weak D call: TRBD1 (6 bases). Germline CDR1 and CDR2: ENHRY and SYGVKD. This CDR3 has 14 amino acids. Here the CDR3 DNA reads TGTGCCATCAGTGAGTCTTCAGGGGTCCGGGGCTGCACCTTC. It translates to CAISESSGVRGCTF.

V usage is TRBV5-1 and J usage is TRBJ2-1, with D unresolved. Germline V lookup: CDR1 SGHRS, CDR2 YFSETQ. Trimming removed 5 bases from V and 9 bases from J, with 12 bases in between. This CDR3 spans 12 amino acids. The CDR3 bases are TGCGCCAGCAGGCTAACCTTGGGTGAGCAGTTCTTC. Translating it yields CASRLTLGEQFF. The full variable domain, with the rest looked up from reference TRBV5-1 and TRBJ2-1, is KAGVTQTPRYLIKTRGQQVTLSCSPISGHRSVSWYQQTPGQGLQFLFEYFSETQRNKGNFPGRFSGRQFSNSRSEMNVSTLELGDSALYLCASRLTLGEQFFGPGTRLTVL.

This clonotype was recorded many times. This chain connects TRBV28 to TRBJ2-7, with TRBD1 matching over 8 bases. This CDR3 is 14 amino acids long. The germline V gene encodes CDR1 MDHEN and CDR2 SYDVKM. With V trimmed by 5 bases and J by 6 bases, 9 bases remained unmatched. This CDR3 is CASSNSGTGGEQYF. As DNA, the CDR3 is TGTGCCAGCAGTAACTCCGGGACAGGTGGCGAGCAGTACTTC.

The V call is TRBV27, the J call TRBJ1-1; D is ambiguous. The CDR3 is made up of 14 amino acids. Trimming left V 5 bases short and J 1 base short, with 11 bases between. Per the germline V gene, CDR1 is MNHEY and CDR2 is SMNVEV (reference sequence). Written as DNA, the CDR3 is TGTGCCAGCAGTCTCCCTGGCCCGAACACTGAAGCTTTCTTT. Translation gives CASSLPGPNTEAFF.

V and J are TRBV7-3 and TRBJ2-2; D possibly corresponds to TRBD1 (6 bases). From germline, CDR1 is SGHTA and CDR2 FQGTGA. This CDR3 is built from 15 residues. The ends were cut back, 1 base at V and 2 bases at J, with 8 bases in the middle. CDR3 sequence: CASSLNRANTGELFF. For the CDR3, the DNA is TGTGCCAGCAGCTTAAACAGGGCTAACACCGGGGAGCTGTTTTTT.

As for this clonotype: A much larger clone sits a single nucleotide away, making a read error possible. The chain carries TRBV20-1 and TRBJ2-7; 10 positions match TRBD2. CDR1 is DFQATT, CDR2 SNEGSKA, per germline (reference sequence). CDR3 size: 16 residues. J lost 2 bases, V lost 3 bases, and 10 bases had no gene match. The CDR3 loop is CSASGQLAGAPYEQYF. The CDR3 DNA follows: TGCAGTGCTAGTGGGCAGCTAGCGGGAGCCCCCTACGAGCAGTACTTC.

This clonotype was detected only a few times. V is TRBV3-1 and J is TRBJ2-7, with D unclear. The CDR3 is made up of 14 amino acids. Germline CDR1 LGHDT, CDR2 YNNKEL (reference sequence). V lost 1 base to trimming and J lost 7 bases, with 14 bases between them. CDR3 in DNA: TGTGCCAGCAGCCAAGCAGCGCCCGGTGGGGAGCAGTACTTC. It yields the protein CASSQAAPGGEQYF.

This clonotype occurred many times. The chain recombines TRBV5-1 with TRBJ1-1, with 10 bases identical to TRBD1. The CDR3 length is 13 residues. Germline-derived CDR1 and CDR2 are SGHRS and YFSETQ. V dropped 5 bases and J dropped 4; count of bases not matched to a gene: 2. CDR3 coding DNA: TGCGCCAGCAGGGACAGGGGGGCCACTGAAGCTTTCTTT. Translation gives CASRDRGATEAFF. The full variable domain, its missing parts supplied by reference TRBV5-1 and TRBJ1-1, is KAGVTQTPRYLIKTRGQQVTLSCSPISGHRSVSWYQQTPGQGLQFLFEYFSETQRNKGNFPGRFSGRQFSNSRSEMNVSTLELGDSALYLCASRDRGATEAFFGQGTRLTVV.

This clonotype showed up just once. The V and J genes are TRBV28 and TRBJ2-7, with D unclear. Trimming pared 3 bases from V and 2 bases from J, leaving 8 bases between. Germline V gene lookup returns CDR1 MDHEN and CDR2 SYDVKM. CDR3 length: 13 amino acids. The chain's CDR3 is CASSFSLTYEQYF. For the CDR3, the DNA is TGTGCCAGCAGTTTTTCGCTGACCTACGAGCAGTACTTC.

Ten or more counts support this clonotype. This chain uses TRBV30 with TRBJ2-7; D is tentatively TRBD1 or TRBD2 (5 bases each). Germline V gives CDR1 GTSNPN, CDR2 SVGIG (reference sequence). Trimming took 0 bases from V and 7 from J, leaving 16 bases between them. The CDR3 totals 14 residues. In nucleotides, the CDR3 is TGTGCCTGGAGTGTTTTAAAGGGGCGAGGGGAGCAGTACTTC. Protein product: CAWSVLKGRGEQYF.

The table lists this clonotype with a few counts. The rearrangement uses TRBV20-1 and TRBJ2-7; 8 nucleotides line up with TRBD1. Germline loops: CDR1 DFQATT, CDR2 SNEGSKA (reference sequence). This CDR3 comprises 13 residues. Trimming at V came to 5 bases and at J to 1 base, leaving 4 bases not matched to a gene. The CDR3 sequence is CSAPGQVSYEQYF. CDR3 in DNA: TGCAGTGCTCCGGGACAGGTTTCCTACGAGCAGTACTTC.